A single sample gave rise to the 4 T cell receptor beta chains below, sequenced in a study of cytomegalovirus exposure and HLA in healthy donors. PCR primers comprised 60 Vbeta and 13 Jbeta primers. The method was immunoSEQ multiplex PCR; TCRdb's version includes in-frame clones alone and lacks a portion of them. The sample yields 150,000 to 200,000 clones, approximately 84% seen once. The sequenced material came from PBMCs. The origin of the receptors is a man younger than 35 in good health and CMV-seropositive.

This clone is a singleton in its sample. The chain combines TRBV7-2 with TRBJ1-1; 7 positions agree with TRBD1. This CDR3 has 16 residues. Germline CDR1 is SGHTA and CDR2 is FQGNSA. The trim removed 1 base at V and 1 base at J, leaving 6 bases unmatched. Here the CDR3 reads CASSLGGTVGNTEAFF. The CDR3 DNA reads TGTGCCAGCAGCTTAGGGGGGACAGTGGGGAACACTGAAGCTTTCTTT.

The V call is TRBV11-3, the J call TRBJ1-1; 10 positions match TRBD1. Trimming at V came to 5 bases and at J to 0 bases, leaving 12 bases not matched to a gene. CDR3 length: 18 amino acids. CDR1 and CDR2 (germline): SGHNT, YENEEA. The CDR3: CASSEIPGQGIMNTEAFF. CDR3 in DNA: TGTGCCAGCAGCGAGATCCCGGGACAGGGGATCATGAACACTGAAGCTTTCTTT.

The V and J genes are TRBV5-4 and TRBJ2-1; D is perhaps TRBD1 (5 bases). Trimming took off 1 base at V and 13 bases at J, with 15 bases between the two ends. Germline CDR1 SGHNT, CDR2 YYREEE (reference sequence). There are 13 residues in the CDR3. For the CDR3, the DNA is TGTGCCAGCAGCTTGCAGGGTGGATTGGAACAGTTCTTC. Protein: CASSLQGGLEQFF.

This chain uses TRBV30 with TRBJ1-2; 7 positions agree with TRBD1. Looked up from germline, CDR1 is GTSNPN and CDR2 is SVGIG (reference sequence). The CDR3 runs 12 residues. Unmatched junction bases numbered 5, after V lost 2 bases and J lost 8 bases. The chain's CDR3 is CAWSQTGSGYTF. The CDR3 nucleotides read TGTGCCTGGAGTCAGACAGGGAGCGGCTACACCTTC.